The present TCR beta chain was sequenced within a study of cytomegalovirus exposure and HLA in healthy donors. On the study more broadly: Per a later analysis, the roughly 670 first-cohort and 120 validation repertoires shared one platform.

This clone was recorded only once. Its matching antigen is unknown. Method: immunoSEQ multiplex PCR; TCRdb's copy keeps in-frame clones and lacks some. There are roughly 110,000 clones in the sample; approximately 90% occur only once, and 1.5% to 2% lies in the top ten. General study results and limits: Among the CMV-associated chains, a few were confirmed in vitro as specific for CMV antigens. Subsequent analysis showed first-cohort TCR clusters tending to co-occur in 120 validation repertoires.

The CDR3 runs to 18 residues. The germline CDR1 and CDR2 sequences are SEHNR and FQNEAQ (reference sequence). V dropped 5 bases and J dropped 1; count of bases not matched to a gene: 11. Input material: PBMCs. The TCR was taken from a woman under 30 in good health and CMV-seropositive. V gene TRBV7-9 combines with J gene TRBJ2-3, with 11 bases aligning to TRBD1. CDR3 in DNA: TGTGCCAGCAGCCCAAGTATTCTGGACAGGGGGCGCACAGATACGCAGTATTTT. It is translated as CASSPSILDRGRTDTQYF.